These 20 T cell receptor beta chains were sequenced from one sample in a study of cytomegalovirus exposure and HLA in healthy donors. The study ran its PCR with 60 Vbeta and 13 Jbeta primers. The table came from immunoSEQ multiplex PCR; TCRdb's copy has only in-frame clones and leaves some out. The data show 100,000 to 150,000 clones, around 74% seen once. The sequencing sample was made of PBMCs. These receptor sequences come from a man in his 60s in good health and CMV-seropositive.

V and J are TRBV5-6 and TRBJ2-2, with D perhaps matching TRBD1 (5 bases). The CDR3 length is 14 residues. Deletions cut 4 bases from V and 4 bases from J, with 11 bases between. Germline lookup yields CDR1 SGHDT and CDR2 YYEEEE. The CDR3 DNA sequence: TGTGCCAGCAGCAGGGGAAGACGCACCGGGGAGCTGTTTTTT. Amino acids: CASSRGRRTGELFF. Together with reference TRBV5-6 and TRBJ2-2, the CDR3 gives the full variable domain: DAGVTQSPTHLIKTRGQQVTLRCSPKSGHDTVSWYQQALGQGPQFIFQYYEEEERQRGNFPDRFSGHQFPNYSSELNVNALLLGDSALYLCASSRGRRTGELFFGEGSRLTVL.

This clone showed up just a few times. The J gene is TRBJ1-1, the V gene TRBV29-1; D may be TRBD1 (5 bases). V was shortened by 7 bases and J by 1 base, with 13 bases between the two germline ends. Germline V gives CDR1 SQVTM, CDR2 ANQGSEA. The CDR3 is 13 amino acids. In nucleotides, the CDR3 is TGCAGCGCGGCGGTGGGGCGGAACACTGAAGCTTTCTTT. It translates to CSAAVGRNTEAFF.

The rearrangement links TRBV4-1 to TRBJ2-3; 9 bases agree with TRBD1. This CDR3 contains 16 residues. CDR1 MGHRA and CDR2 YSYEKL come from the germline V gene. After removal of 6 bases from V and 4 bases from J, the junction contained 11 bases not matched to a gene. The CDR3 sequence is CASRAQGQGLADTQYF. The CDR3 DNA follows: TGCGCCAGCAGGGCGCAAGGACAGGGGCTCGCAGATACGCAGTATTTT.

The chain couples TRBV5-1 to TRBJ2-7; 11 nucleotides line up with TRBD1. The V segment lost 4 bases and the J segment 4 bases; nucleotides outside the gene matches: 4. The V gene's germline CDR1 is SGHRS and CDR2 YFSETQ. There are 14 residues in the CDR3. In DNA form, the CDR3 reads TGCGCCAGCAGCAAGGACAGGGGGCTATACGAGCAGTACTTC. It translates to CASSKDRGLYEQYF.

The genes are TRBV7-2 and TRBJ2-5; 8 nucleotides match TRBD1. This CDR3 region has 16 residues. The V gene's germline CDR1 is SGHTA and CDR2 FQGNSA. V lost 0 bases to trimming and J lost 5 bases; unmatched junction nucleotides: 8. The CDR3 DNA is TGTGCCAGCAGCTTAGCGGGAAGCAGGGGGCGCGAGACCCAGTACTTC. Translated: CASSLAGSRGRETQYF.

This clone appeared once. V and J are TRBV5-1 and TRBJ1-2, with D possibly matching TRBD1 (6 bases). V was trimmed by 0 bases and J by 8 bases, leaving 20 bases between them. The CDR3 length is 16 residues. CDR1 and CDR2 from the germline V gene are SGHRS and YFSETQ. In DNA, the CDR3 is TGCGCCAGCAGCTTGGTGGGGGCCGACAGTCCTGACGGCTACACCTTC. Protein: CASSLVGADSPDGYTF.

This clone is a singleton in its sample. The chain carries TRBV5-1 and TRBJ2-7; 11 bases fit TRBD1. The CDR3 totals 15 residues. CDR1 SGHRS and CDR2 YFSETQ come from the germline V gene. V was pared by 5 bases and J by 3 bases, with 7 bases of the junction left unmatched. CDR3 residues: CASRFRDRGSYEQYF. As DNA, the CDR3 is TGCGCCAGCAGGTTCCGGGACAGGGGGAGCTACGAGCAGTACTTC.

The chain uses TRBV10-2 and TRBJ1-5; D ambiguous. Per the germline V gene, CDR1 is WSHSY and CDR2 is SAAADI. This CDR3 contains 13 residues. V dropped 4 bases and J dropped 4 bases, with 8 bases sitting between them. The CDR3 protein is CASSAPGNQPQHF. The CDR3 DNA reads TGCGCCAGCAGTGCACCGGGGAATCAGCCCCAGCATTTT.

V gene TRBV6-5 combines with J gene TRBJ1-4, with 10 bases that match TRBD1. This CDR3 has 13 residues. V trimming: 0 bases; J trimming: 15 bases; junction bases outside the gene matches: 4. Per germline, CDR1 MNHEY and CDR2 SVGAGI. CDR3 DNA: TGTGCCAGCAGTTACTCGACAGGGGGCAAAATGTTTTTT. Protein sequence: CASSYSTGGKMFF.

This chain connects TRBV11-2 to TRBJ1-4; 7 nucleotides agree with TRBD1. CDR3 size: 15 residues. The V and J ends lost 5 bases and 7 bases, in that order; junction bases with no gene match: 10. Germline CDR1 is SGHAT and CDR2 is FQNNGV. DNA of the CDR3: TGTGCCAGCAGCCTGCGGACAGGTCGGGGTGAAAAACTGTTTTTT. Protein product: CASSLRTGRGEKLFF.

The chain employs TRBV28 and TRBJ2-7; D is uncertain. With 7 bases removed from V and 6 bases from J, the gap between germline ends came to 13 bases. Germline V gene data show CDR1 as MDHEN and CDR2 as SYDVKM. The CDR3 runs to 12 residues. The CDR3 DNA sequence: TGTGCCAGCACCGCATTATCGGGCGAGCAGTACTTC. The encoded protein is CASTALSGEQYF.

This chain connects TRBV28 to TRBJ2-7; 15 nucleotides match TRBD2. From germline, CDR1 is MDHEN and CDR2 SYDVKM. Trimming at V came to 5 bases and at J to 6 bases, leaving 17 bases not matched to a gene. This CDR3 is built from 19 residues. The CDR3 coding sequence is TGTGCCAGCAGTCCACCGGGTCAGGGGACTAGCGGGAGGAGGGGCGAGCAGTACTTC. Translating gives CASSPPGQGTSGRRGEQYF.

The genes are TRBV7-3 and TRBJ2-3, with 7 bases aligning to TRBD2. The CDR3 extends over 16 amino acids. The trim removed 4 bases at V and 2 bases at J, leaving 9 bases unmatched. Per the germline V gene, CDR1 is SGHTA and CDR2 is FQGTGA. The chain's CDR3 is CASSWLAGPITDTQYF. The CDR3 DNA reads as TGTGCCAGCAGCTGGTTAGCGGGTCCGATCACAGATACGCAGTATTTT.

This clone showed up just a few times. The genes are TRBV30 and TRBJ2-5; TRBD1 might be the D (6 bases). V was shortened by 3 bases and J by 5 bases, with 16 bases between the two germline ends. Germline CDR1 is GTSNPN and CDR2 is SVGIG (reference sequence). The CDR3 consists of 14 residues. The CDR3 sequence: CAWRSPQGRETQYF. In DNA, the CDR3 is TGTGCCTGGAGGTCCCCCCAGGGGCGCGAGACCCAGTACTTC. Full variable domain (rest looked up from reference TRBV30 and TRBJ2-5): SQTIHQWPATLVQPVGSPLSLECTVEGTSNPNLYWYRQAAGRGLQLLFYSVGIGQISSEVPQNLSASRPQDRQFILSSKKLLLSDSGFYLCAWRSPQGRETQYFGPGTRLLVL.

The V call is TRBV28, the J call TRBJ1-1; D call uncertain. With 7 bases removed from V and 1 base from J, the gap between germline ends came to 10 bases. The CDR3 loop spans 13 amino acids. In germline, CDR1 is MDHEN, CDR2 SYDVKM. The CDR3, as DNA: TGTGCCAGCATGACACCCCCGAACACTGAAGCTTTCTTT. Its translation: CASMTPPNTEAFF.

CDR3 sequence: CASKERQGSYEQYF. The CDR3 DNA is TGTGCCAGTAAGGAAAGACAGGGCTCCTACGAGCAGTACTTC. The chain employs TRBV19 and TRBJ2-7, with 7 positions matching TRBD1. CDR3 length: 14 residues. The germline V gene has CDR1 LNHDA and CDR2 SQIVND (reference sequence). Trimming removed 7 bases from V and 0 bases from J; junction bases left unmatched: 6.

This chain joins TRBV6-4 and TRBJ1-4, with D perhaps matching TRBD1 (5 bases). Germline loops: CDR1 MRHNA, CDR2 SNTAGT. This CDR3 contains 15 residues. The V and J ends lost 3 bases and 2 bases respectively, with 10 bases between them. CDR3 DNA sequence: TGTGCCAGCAGTGAATCCAGGGCCACTAATGAAAAACTGTTTTTT. Encoded protein: CASSESRATNEKLFF.

This clone is a singleton in its sample. V and J are TRBV4-1 and TRBJ1-5; 8 bases map to TRBD1. The V segment lost 2 bases and the J segment 1 base; nucleotides outside the gene matches: 1. CDR1 MGHRA and CDR2 YSYEKL come from the germline V gene. This CDR3 has 15 amino acids. For the CDR3, the DNA is TGCGCCAGCAGCCAACAGGGGGCCAGCAATCAGCCCCAGCATTTT. Its protein product is CASSQQGASNQPQHF.

V is TRBV5-6 and J is TRBJ2-7; D ambiguous. The germline V and J ends were trimmed by 0 bases and 0 bases, with 10 bases remaining between them. Germline V lookup: CDR1 SGHDT, CDR2 YYEEEE. This CDR3 contains 15 residues. Written as DNA, the CDR3 is TGTGCCAGCAGCTTGGCCTTGGGCCCCTCCTACGAGCAGTACTTC. Translating it yields CASSLALGPSYEQYF.

The chain combines TRBV5-1 with TRBJ2-5; possibly TRBD1 for D (6 bases). Germline V gene lookup returns CDR1 SGHRS and CDR2 YFSETQ. V was trimmed by 3 bases and J by 1 base, leaving 10 bases between them. The CDR3 loop spans 14 amino acids. The CDR3 bases are TGCGCCAGCAGCTCCCTAGGGGGCCAAGAGACCCAGTACTTC. Its protein is CASSSLGGQETQYF.